The 14 T cell receptor beta chains presented below share a single source sample, sequenced in a study of T cells in Graves' hyperthyroidism and ophthalmopathy. Template material for amplifying TCR beta CDR3 regions consisted of RNA transcripts. TCR CDR3 underwent first-round RT-PCR with the HTBI primer set. One entry per CDR3 protein results from TCRdb running MiXCR on the multiplex PCR reads. The sample lists about 700,000 distinct CDR3 sequences, 11% to 15% seen once, with roughly a tenth in the top ten. The specimen sequenced was blood. The receptors originated from a woman aged 18 to 35 with Graves' hyperthyroidism.

The V call is TRBV4-1, the J call TRBJ2-6, with 8 nucleotides matching TRBD1. With 2 bases clipped from V and 0 bases from J, the junction kept 6 bases outside the gene matches. Germline lookup yields CDR1 MGHRA and CDR2 YSYEKL. The CDR3 contains 18 residues. CDR3: CASSQRDRRVSGANVLTF. The DNA for the CDR3 is TGCGCCAGCAGCCAACGGGACAGGCGGGTCTCTGGGGCCAACGTCCTGACTTTC.

This clonotype was seen a handful of times. The chain links TRBV30 to TRBJ2-3; possibly TRBD1 for D (6 bases). V dropped 0 bases and J dropped 4 bases, with 11 bases sitting between them. The CDR3 consists of 14 residues. Germline lookup yields CDR1 GTSNPN and CDR2 SVGIG (reference sequence). The CDR3 DNA reads TGTGCCTGGAGTGTACAGGGTGGATCAGATACGCAGTATTTT. Translated: CAWSVQGGSDTQYF. The variable domain in full, completed from reference TRBV30 and TRBJ2-3, reads SQTIHQWPATLVQPVGSPLSLECTVEGTSNPNLYWYRQAAGRGLQLLFYSVGIGQISSEVPQNLSASRPQDRQFILSSKKLLLSDSGFYLCAWSVQGGSDTQYFGPGTRLTVL.

There are many counts of this clonotype. The chain has TRBV30 and TRBJ1-1; no clear D. The CDR3 loop spans 14 amino acids. CDR1 and CDR2 from the germline V gene are GTSNPN and SVGIG (reference sequence). Trimming left V 3 bases short and J 1 base short, with 12 bases between. CDR3 residues: CAWSIGQKNTEAFF. CDR3 nucleotide sequence: TGTGCCTGGAGCATCGGGCAGAAGAACACTGAAGCTTTCTTT. Complete variable domain (other parts from reference TRBV30 and TRBJ1-1): SQTIHQWPATLVQPVGSPLSLECTVEGTSNPNLYWYRQAAGRGLQLLFYSVGIGQISSEVPQNLSASRPQDRQFILSSKKLLLSDSGFYLCAWSIGQKNTEAFFGQGTRLTVV.

This clonotype came up many times. J is TRBJ2-5 and V is TRBV7-2, with D possibly TRBD1 on 5 matching bases. This CDR3 has 13 residues. V lost 5 bases and J 4 bases, leaving 11 bases between the germline ends. In germline, CDR1 is SGHTA, CDR2 FQGNSA. CDR3 sequence reads: CASSPDKIETQYF. The CDR3 nucleotides are TGTGCCAGCAGCCCGGACAAGATAGAGACCCAGTACTTC. Supplemented by reference TRBV7-2 and TRBJ2-5, the full variable domain reads GAGVSQSPSNKVTEKGKDVELRCDPISGHTALYWYRQSLGQGLEFLIYFQGNSAPDKSGLPSDRFSAERTGGSVSTLTIQRTQQEDSAVYLCASSPDKIETQYFGPGTRLLVL.

The rearrangement joins TRBV10-1 to TRBJ2-1; D possibly matches TRBD1 or TRBD2 (5 bases each). The CDR3 is made up of 12 amino acids. Trimming took 2 bases from V and 11 from J, leaving 10 bases between them. Germline CDR1 and CDR2: WNHNN and SYGVQD (reference sequence). CDR3: CASSEPGTKQFF. DNA of the CDR3: TGCGCCAGCAGTGAGCCCGGGACGAAGCAGTTCTTC.

This clonotype appeared many times. The V call is TRBV15, the J call TRBJ1-2, with D perhaps matching TRBD1 (5 bases). The V end was cut by 0 bases, the J end by 4 bases, with 15 bases between. The germline V gene encodes CDR1 LNHNV and CDR2 YYDKDF (reference sequence). This CDR3 has 16 amino acids. For the CDR3, the DNA is TGTGCCACCAGCAGAGATTTATTGGCAGGGCCCTATGGCTACACCTTC. Translation: CATSRDLLAGPYGYTF.

This clonotype was picked up a small number of times. The chain uses TRBV5-8 and TRBJ1-2; 7 bases are a match to TRBD1. This CDR3 has 15 residues. V lost 2 bases, J lost 4 bases, and 8 bases stayed unmatched. CDR1 SGHTS and CDR2 YDEGEE come from the germline V gene. The CDR3, as DNA: TGTGCCAGCAGCTTCCCCGCAGGGGGGGGCTATGGCTACACCTTC. Translated, it gives CASSFPAGGGYGYTF.

The chain couples TRBV19 to TRBJ2-3, with 13 bases aligning to TRBD2. The germline V gene encodes CDR1 LNHDA and CDR2 SQIVND (reference sequence). J lost 4 bases, V lost 3 bases, and 4 bases had no gene match. There are 16 residues in the CDR3. In DNA, the CDR3 is TGTGCCAGTAGTATGCCCGGACTAGCGGGAGCAGATACGCAGTATTTT. This translates into CASSMPGLAGADTQYF.

This clonotype was picked up a small number of times. A read error may produce the germline difference seen at one junction end. V usage is TRBV18 and J usage is TRBJ2-2; 7 bases align to TRBD2. The CDR3 contains 15 residues. Looked up from germline, CDR1 is KGHSH and CDR2 is LQKENI. The CDR3: CASSPRRENIGELFF. In nucleotides, the CDR3 is TGTGCCAGCTCACCACGGCGGGAGAACATCGGGGAGCTGTTTTTT. Variable domain in full (rest from reference TRBV18 and TRBJ2-2): NAGVMQNPRHLVRRRGQEARLRCSPMKGHSHVYWYRQLPEEGLKFMVYLQKENIIDESGMPKERFSAEFPKEGPSILRIQQVVRGDSAAYFCASSPRRENIGELFFGEGSRLTVL.

Only a few counts were recorded for this clonotype. The chain couples TRBV2 to TRBJ2-5, with D possibly TRBD2 on 6 matching bases. The germline V and J ends were trimmed by 6 bases and 3 bases, with 11 bases remaining between them. Germline values: CDR1 SNHLY, CDR2 FYNNEI. The CDR3 is made up of 13 amino acids. CDR3 coding DNA: TGTGCCAGCAGCCCGGGAGAGGAAGAGACCCAGTACTTC. Encoded protein: CASSPGEEETQYF.

About this clonotype itself: Being one base from a much bigger clone, this may be a read error. The genes are TRBV10-3 and TRBJ2-1; 8 bases align to TRBD2. With the DNA end fitting TRBJ2-7 better, the J assignment may be wrong. Germline V gene data show CDR1 as ENHRY and CDR2 as SYGVKD. CDR3 length: 14 amino acids. CDR3 protein: CASTIAGLYNEQYF. CDR3 bases: TGTGCCAGCACCATAGCGGGGCTCTACAATGAGCAGTACTTC.

The V call is TRBV19, the J call TRBJ1-5, with TRBD1 identical over 7 bases. J gave up 0 bases and V 4 bases, and 12 bases lay outside the gene matches. The CDR3 is 18 amino acids. CDR1 LNHDA and CDR2 SQIVND come from the germline V gene (reference sequence). CDR3 loop: CASSKLQGERYSNQPQHF. The CDR3 DNA reads TGTGCCAGTAGTAAACTCCAGGGGGAGCGGTATAGCAATCAGCCCCAGCATTTT.

The chain couples TRBV25-1 to TRBJ2-3; 8 nucleotides line up with TRBD2. The CDR3 is made up of 15 amino acids. The germline gives CDR1 MGHDK, CDR2 SYGVNS. Losses at the gene ends were 8 bases for V and 7 bases for J; bases not matched to a gene: 14. The CDR3 region is CASGVTSAPRNTQYF. The CDR3, as DNA: TGTGCCAGCGGCGTGACTAGCGCCCCAAGGAATACGCAGTATTTT.

This clonotype has just a few counts. The chain couples TRBV12-3 or TRBV12-4 to TRBJ1-1; D uncertain. V lost 3 bases and J 0 bases, leaving 8 bases between the germline ends. The CDR3 loop spans 14 amino acids. The CDR3 is CASSFRILNTEAFF. DNA for the CDR3: TGTGCCAGCAGTTTTCGCATACTGAACACTGAAGCTTTCTTT.